This T cell receptor (beta chain) originates from a study of technical replicates of blood from a handful of donors. The germline CDR1 and CDR2 sequences are MNHEY and SMNVEV (reference sequence). The CDR3 runs to 14 residues. V was pared by 2 bases and J by 3 bases, with 11 bases between. Assay used: immunoSEQ multiplex PCR; TCRdb lists only in-frame clones, some missing. The data contain roughly 80,000 clones, about 88% of them singletons. The V and J genes are TRBV27 and TRBJ2-7; D gene uncertain. The sequence was obtained from a human donor in good health. The sequencing input was T cells isolated from PBMCs. The CDR3 loop is CASSLGRSYYEQYF. The CDR3 DNA sequence: TGTGCCAGCAGTTTAGGTCGGTCTTACTACGAGCAGTACTTC.